This T cell receptor (beta chain) is drawn from a study of siplizumab effects on memory and regulatory T cells. With respect to this clone: What it binds is unknown.

This CDR3 is 12 amino acids long. Germline V gives CDR1 MNHNY, CDR2 SVGAGI (reference sequence). With 7 bases clipped from V and 6 bases from J, the junction kept 4 bases outside the gene matches. Only in-frame clones appear in the TCRdb table, and some are missing; sequencing was by immunoSEQ multiplex PCR. The table lists 92,000 or so clones, 75% to 90% of them singletons. Overall study findings and caveats: The alloreactive clones that mapped to unstimulated subsets made up only a minor fraction. Proliferating Tregs taken from siplizumab cultures were not shown to have a confirmed suppressive function. The study found that mappable alloreactive CD4+ clones averaged roughly 69% Treg-derived with siplizumab and under 35% in controls. A major contribution to the alloresponse seemed to be made by naive T cells, which seemed more diverse than memory cells.

The V call is TRBV6-6, the J call TRBJ2-7, with 9 nucleotides matching TRBD1. The specimen sequenced was CD4+ T cells sorted from blood. The TCR originated in a human donor in good health. The CDR3 reads CASTGTGTEQYF. The CDR3, as DNA: TGTGCCAGCACCGGGACAGGGACCGAGCAGTACTTC.